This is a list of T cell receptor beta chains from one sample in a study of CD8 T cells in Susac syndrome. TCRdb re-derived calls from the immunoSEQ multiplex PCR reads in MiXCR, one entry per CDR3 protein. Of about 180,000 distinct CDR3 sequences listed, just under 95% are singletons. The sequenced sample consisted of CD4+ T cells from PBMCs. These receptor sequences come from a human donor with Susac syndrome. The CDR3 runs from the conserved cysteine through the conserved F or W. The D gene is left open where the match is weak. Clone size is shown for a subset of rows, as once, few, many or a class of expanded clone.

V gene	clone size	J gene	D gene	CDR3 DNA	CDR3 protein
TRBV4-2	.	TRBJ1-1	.	TGTGCCAGCAGCCAAGATGTCCAGGGGCTGTCTGAAGCTTTCTTT	CASSQDVQGLSEAFF
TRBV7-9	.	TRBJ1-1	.	TGTGCCAGCAGCTTAGGAGAGGGACGAGCTTTCTTT	CASSLGEGRAFF
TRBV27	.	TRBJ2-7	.	TGTGCCAGCAGCCAGGGTAACGAGCAGTACTTC	CASSQGNEQYF
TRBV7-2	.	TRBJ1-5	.	TGTGCCAGCACCCGGACACTGGCGGGGAATCAGCCCCAGCATTTT	CASTRTLAGNQPQHF
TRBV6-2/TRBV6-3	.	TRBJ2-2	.	TGTGCCAGCAGTTCGCTAGCGAACCCGAACACCGGGGAGCTGTTTTTT	CASSSLANPNTGELFF
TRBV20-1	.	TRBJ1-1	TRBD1	TGCAGTGCTAGGCGGACAGGCGGGAACACTGAAGCTTTCTTT	CSARRTGGNTEAFF
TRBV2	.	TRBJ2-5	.	TGTGCCAGCACCGTAGCAGGGGAGGCAGAGACCCAGTACTTC	CASTVAGEAETQYF
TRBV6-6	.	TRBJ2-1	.	TGTGCCAGCAGTTACCCCGGAATCAATGAGCAGTTCTTC	CASSYPGINEQFF
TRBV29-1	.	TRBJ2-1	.	TGCAGCGTCCTACGACAGGCGCCCGTTAGCTCCTACAATGAGCAGTTCTTC	CSVLRQAPVSSYNEQFF
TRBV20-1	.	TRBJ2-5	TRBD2	TGCAGTGCTCACCCCGGGACTAGCGGGAGGGGTTACCAAGAGACCCAGTACTTC	CSAHPGTSGRGYQETQYF
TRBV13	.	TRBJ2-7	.	TGTGCCAGCAGCTTAGGTCTTCTTTACGAGCAGTACTTC	CASSLGLLYEQYF
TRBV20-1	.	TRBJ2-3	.	TGCAGTGCCAAATACTCCAGGGTACCAGATACGCAGTATTTT	CSAKYSRVPDTQYF
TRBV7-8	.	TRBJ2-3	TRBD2	TGTGCCAGCAGCTCTATACGGACTAGACTCACAGATACGCAGTATTTT	CASSSIRTRLTDTQYF
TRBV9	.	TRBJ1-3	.	TGTGCCAGCAGCGCCTACAGGGAGTGGGCTGGAAACACCATATATTTT	CASSAYREWAGNTIYF
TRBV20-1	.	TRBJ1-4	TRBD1	TGCAGTGTACGGGAGAGACAGGGTCCTGAAAAACTGTTTTTT	CSVRERQGPEKLFF
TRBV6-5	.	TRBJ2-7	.	TGTGCCAGCAGAACAACCCGGGACATCTCCTACGAGCAGTACTTC	CASRTTRDISYEQYF
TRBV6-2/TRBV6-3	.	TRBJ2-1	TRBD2	TGTGCCAGCAGTTACCCGGGACTAGCGGGAGACGACAATGAGCAGTTCTTC	CASSYPGLAGDDNEQFF
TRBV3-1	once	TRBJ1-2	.	TGTGCCAGCAGCCAAGCGGCGGACAACTATGGCTACACCTTC	CASSQAADNYGYTF
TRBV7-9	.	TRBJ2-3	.	TGTGCCAGCAGCCAAGGTTTTGGGGAGTCGCCCCATCCAGATACGCAGTATTTT	CASSQGFGESPHPDTQYF
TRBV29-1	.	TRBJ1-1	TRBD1	TGCAGCGTTGGGGGACAGGGCCCTGAAGCTTTCTTT	CSVGGQGPEAFF
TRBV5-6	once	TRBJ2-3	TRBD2	TGTGCCAGCAGCTTTAAGACTAGCGGGGGCGCAGATACGCAGTATTTT	CASSFKTSGGADTQYF
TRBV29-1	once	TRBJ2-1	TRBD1	TGCAGCGTTGATTTTACAGGGGTACACAATGAGCAGTTCTTC	CSVDFTGVHNEQFF
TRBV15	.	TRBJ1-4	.	TGTGCCACCTGTCGGGGGCCTAATGAAAAACTGTTTTTT	CATCRGPNEKLFF
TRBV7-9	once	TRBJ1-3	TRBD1	TGTGCCAGCAGCATCACCAGCGGGGACAGGCAAACTGGAAACACCATATATTTT	CASSITSGDRQTGNTIYF
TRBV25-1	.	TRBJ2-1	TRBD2	TGTGCCAGCAGTGAATATCCGGGAGGGGGTTGGAATGAGCAGTTCTTC	CASSEYPGGGWNEQFF
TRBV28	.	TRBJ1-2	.	TGTGCCAGCAGTTTAACAAGGGAGAACTATGGCTACACCTTC	CASSLTRENYGYTF
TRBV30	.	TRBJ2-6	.	TGTGCCTGGAGCGGGACTGGGGCCAACGTCCTGACTTTC	CAWSGTGANVLTF
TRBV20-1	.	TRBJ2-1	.	TGCAGTGCTAGAGGGGCTAGTTATTCGAATGAGCAGTTCTTC	CSARGASYSNEQFF
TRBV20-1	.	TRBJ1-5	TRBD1	TGCAGTGCTAGCAACAGGGGGCTTGGGTATAGCAATCAGCCCCAGCATTTT	CSASNRGLGYSNQPQHF
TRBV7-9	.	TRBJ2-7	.	TGTGCCAGCAGCTCCCGACAGGAGAACGAGCAGTACTTC	CASSSRQENEQYF
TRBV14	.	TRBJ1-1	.	TGTGCCAGCAGCCAGAGTGGCCCTGAAGCTTTCTTT	CASSQSGPEAFF
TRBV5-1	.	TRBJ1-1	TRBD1	TGCGCCAGCAGTCCACAGGGGCCTGAAGCTTTCTTT	CASSPQGPEAFF
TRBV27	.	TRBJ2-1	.	TGTGCCAGCAGTTTAGTGGGACACAATGAGCAGTTCTTC	CASSLVGHNEQFF
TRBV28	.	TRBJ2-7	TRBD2	TGTGCCAGCAGTCTTCCCGGGACTAGCGGGGACCAGTACTTC	CASSLPGTSGDQYF
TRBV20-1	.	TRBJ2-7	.	TGCAGTGGGACACCTTCCTACGAGCAGTACTTC	CSGTPSYEQYF
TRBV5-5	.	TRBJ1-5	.	TGTGCCAGCAGCTTTGGCACAGCGGGACAGCCCCAGCATTTT	CASSFGTAGQPQHF
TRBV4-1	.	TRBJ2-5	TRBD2	TGCGCCAGCAGCCACGAGAAGCGGGGGGAAGAGAGGTCCCAGTACTTC	CASSHEKRGEERSQYF
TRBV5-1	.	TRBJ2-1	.	TGCGCCAGCAGACGGAACAATGAGCAGTTCTTC	CASRRNNEQFF
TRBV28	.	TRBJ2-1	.	TGTGCCAGCAGTTCCAGGTGGAGCTCCTACAATGAGCAGTTCTTC	CASSSRWSSYNEQFF
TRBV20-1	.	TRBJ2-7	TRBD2	TGCAGTGCTAGAGACCCTACCACTAGCGGGAGCACGGGCGAGCAGTACTTC	CSARDPTTSGSTGEQYF
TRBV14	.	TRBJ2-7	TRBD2	TGTGCCAGCAGCCAATTCCCTAGCGGGAGCCACGAGCAGTACTTC	CASSQFPSGSHEQYF
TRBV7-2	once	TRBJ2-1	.	TGTGCCAGCAGCTTAAGTTTCGGCGGACACAATGAGCAGTTCTTC	CASSLSFGGHNEQFF
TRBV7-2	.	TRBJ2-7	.	TGTGCCAGCAGCTCCGGACACTCCTACGAGCAGTACTTC	CASSSGHSYEQYF
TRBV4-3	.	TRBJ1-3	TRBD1	TGCGCCAGCAGCCAATTGACAGGGTCTGGAAACACCATATATTTT	CASSQLTGSGNTIYF
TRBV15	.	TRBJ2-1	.	TGTGCCACCAGCAGCGGCAGGTTATACAATGAGCAGTTCTTC	CATSSGRLYNEQFF
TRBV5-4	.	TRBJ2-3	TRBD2	TGTGCCAGCAGCTCCAGACTAGCGGGGGGCACAGATACGCAGTATTTT	CASSSRLAGGTDTQYF
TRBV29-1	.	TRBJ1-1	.	TGCAGCGTTTTGGGGCAAACCTCGAACACTGAAGCTTTCTTT	CSVLGQTSNTEAFF
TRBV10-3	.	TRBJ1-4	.	TGTGCCATCAGCAAAGAACAGGGTCAGAATGAAAAACTGTTTTTT	CAISKEQGQNEKLFF
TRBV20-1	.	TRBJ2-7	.	TGCAGTGCGACAGGGACTACCTACGAGCAGTACTTC	CSATGTTYEQYF
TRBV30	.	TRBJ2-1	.	TGTGCCTTAGAGCCAAGGTCTACGGTTATCTACAATGAGCAGTTCTTC	CALEPRSTVIYNEQFF
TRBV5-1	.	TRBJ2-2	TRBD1	TGCGCCAGCAGCTCGACAGGGGTAGGCACCGGGGAGCTGTTTTTT	CASSSTGVGTGELFF